Listed below are T cell receptor beta chains from one sample, sequenced in a study of T-cell reconstitution after alpha-beta-depleted transplantation in children. Each CDR3 protein gets one entry after TCRdb re-called the PCR reads with MiXCR. This table has some 500,000 distinct CDR3 sequences, about 17% appearing once. Specimen: PBMCs from the stem cell graft donor, collected from the stem cell graft. The receptor set was obtained from a human donor who donated a stem cell graft to a child with acute lymphoblastic leukemia. Both conserved end residues are part of each CDR3. The D gene is left open where the match is weak. Clone size is not always given. Where it is, it says once, few, many or a class for expanded clones.

v_call,clone_size,j_call,d_call,cdr3_aa,cdr3_nt
TRBV5-1,few,TRBJ1-2,NA,CASSLAGFDGEGYTF,TGCGCCAGCAGCTTGGCTGGTTTTGACGGGGAAGGCTACACCTTC
TRBV6-1,few,TRBJ1-1,NA,CASTRWVNGLNTEAFF,TGTGCCAGCACACGTTGGGTTAACGGGTTGAACACTGAAGCTTTCTTT
TRBV5-1,many,TRBJ2-2,NA,CASSYDQAGTGELFF,TGCGCCAGCAGCTACGACCAAGCTGGGACCGGGGAGCTGTTTTTT
TRBV16,NA,TRBJ1-5,TRBD1,CASSPGQGSSQPQHF,TGTGCCAGCAGCCCGGGACAGGGGAGTAGTCAGCCCCAGCATTTT
TRBV20-1,once,TRBJ2-4,TRBD2,CSARDPLAGLAKNIQYF,TGCAGTGCTAGAGACCCACTAGCGGGCTTAGCCAAAAACATTCAGTACTTC
TRBV20-1,NA,TRBJ2-7,NA,CSAVWTEGYEQYF,TGCAGTGCTGTGTGGACGGAAGGCTACGAGCAGTACTTC
TRBV5-1,many,TRBJ2-2,NA,CASSLPSNTGELFF,TGCGCCAGCAGCTTGCCGTCGAACACCGGGGAGCTGTTTTTT
TRBV29-1,many,TRBJ2-7,TRBD1,CSATDRLYYEQYF,TGCAGCGCAACGGACAGGTTATACTACGAGCAGTACTTC
TRBV15,few,TRBJ2-1,TRBD2,CATWTSGWSNEQFF,TGTGCCACCTGGACTAGCGGTTGGTCCAATGAGCAGTTCTTC
TRBV29-1,NA,TRBJ2-7,TRBD2,CSAREGWGDYEQYF,TGCAGCGCAAGGGAAGGGTGGGGGGACTATGAGCAGTACTTC
TRBV7-9,NA,TRBJ1-5,NA,CASSLAVGDQPQHF,TGTGCCAGCAGCTTAGCTGTCGGCGATCAGCCCCAGCATTTT
TRBV6-1,few,TRBJ2-7,TRBD2,CASTTRVLAGFSYEQYF,TGTGCCAGCACCACTCGGGTTCTAGCGGGATTTTCCTACGAGCAGTACTTC
TRBV6-1,NA,TRBJ2-7,NA,CASSALLSGTLSSYEQYF,TGTGCCAGCAGTGCGCTCCTCTCCGGGACTCTGAGCTCCTACGAGCAGTACTTC
TRBV6-5,many,TRBJ2-2,TRBD2,CASIPLAGSSGELFF,TGTGCCAGCATCCCGCTAGCGGGGAGTTCGGGGGAGCTGTTTTTT
TRBV4-2,NA,TRBJ1-5,NA,CAISPGLPGRPQHF,TGTGCCATCAGCCCGGGACTCCCTGGCCGGCCCCAGCATTTT
TRBV5-1,few,TRBJ2-3,NA,CASSEVSTDTQYF,TGCGCCAGCAGCGAGGTTAGCACAGATACGCAGTATTTT
TRBV21-1,few,TRBJ2-7,NA,CASSIGTEISYEQYF,TGTGCCAGCAGCATCGGGACAGAGATATCCTACGAGCAGTACTTC
TRBV12-3/TRBV12-4,NA,TRBJ1-1,NA,CASSVVAEEAFF,TGTGCCAGCAGCGTGGTCGCGGAGGAAGCTTTCTTT
TRBV5-1,NA,TRBJ1-2,NA,CASSFSPLQGGYGYTF,TGCGCCAGCAGCTTCTCGCCCCTCCAGGGCGGCTATGGCTACACCTTC
TRBV13,NA,TRBJ2-1,NA,CASSILYNSYNEQFF,TGTGCCAGCAGCATTCTCTATAACTCCTACAATGAGCAGTTCTTC
TRBV6-5,NA,TRBJ2-1,TRBD2,CASSYSRGLAGEEQFF,TGTGCCAGCAGTTACTCGAGGGGACTAGCGGGAGAAGAGCAGTTCTTC